This T cell receptor (beta chain) came from a study of PD-L1 blockade in urothelial cancer. Looking at the study overall: Of prior chemotherapy regimens, patients had received between 0 and 3. T cell content in blood samples showed a median of around 140,000.

Trimming stripped 5 bases from V and 2 bases from J, with 12 bases between. The CDR3 length is 15 residues. CDR1 SGHVS and CDR2 FNYEAQ come from the germline V gene. Repertoires were generated with immunoSEQ multiplex PCR, while TCRdb's copy carries only in-frame clones and drops some. The sample records under 95,000 clones, more than 75% being singletons. The time point is: pretreatment peripheral blood. Patients' urothelial carcinoma was locally advanced or metastatic. Each patient gave between 1 and 8 samples, pretreatment and on-treatment. This specimen was PBMCs, taken around atezolizumab (anti-PD-L1) treatment. This chain uses TRBV7-6 with TRBJ2-2; D is unresolved. This TCR came from a man aged 55 to 69 with urothelial cancer. The CDR3 sequence: CASSPTILNTGELFF. The CDR3 DNA reads as TGTGCCAGCAGCCCTACCATTCTTAACACCGGGGAGCTGTTTTTT.